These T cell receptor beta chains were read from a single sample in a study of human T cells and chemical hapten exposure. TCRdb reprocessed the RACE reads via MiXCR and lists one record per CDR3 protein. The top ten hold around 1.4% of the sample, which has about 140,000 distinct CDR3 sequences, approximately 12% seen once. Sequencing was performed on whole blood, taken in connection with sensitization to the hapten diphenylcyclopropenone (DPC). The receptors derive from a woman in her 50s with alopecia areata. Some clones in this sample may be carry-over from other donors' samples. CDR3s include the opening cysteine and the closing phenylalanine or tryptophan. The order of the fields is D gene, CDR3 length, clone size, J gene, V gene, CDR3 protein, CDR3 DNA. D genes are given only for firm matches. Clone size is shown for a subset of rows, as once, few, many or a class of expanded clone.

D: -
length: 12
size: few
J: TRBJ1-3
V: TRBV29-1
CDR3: CSVVSGRNTIYF
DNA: TGCAGCGTTGTCTCAGGGAGAAACACCATATATTTT

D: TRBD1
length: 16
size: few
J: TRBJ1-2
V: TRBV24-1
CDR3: CATSDSMDRGAYGYTF
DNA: TGTGCCACCAGTGACTCCATGGACAGGGGGGCATATGGCTACACCTTC

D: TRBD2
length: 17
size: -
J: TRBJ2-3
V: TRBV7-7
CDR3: CASSPGTSGTFTDTQYF
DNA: TGTGCTAGCAGCCCCGGGACTAGCGGGACCTTCACGGATACGCAGTATTTT

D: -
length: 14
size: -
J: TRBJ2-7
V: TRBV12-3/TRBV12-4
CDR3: CASTSTRGRYEQYF
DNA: TGTGCCAGCACCTCTACCAGGGGCCGCTACGAGCAGTACTTC

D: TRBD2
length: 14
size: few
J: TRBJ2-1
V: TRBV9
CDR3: CASSAGAGYNEQFF
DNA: TGTGCCAGCAGCGCCGGAGCGGGGTACAATGAGCAGTTCTTC

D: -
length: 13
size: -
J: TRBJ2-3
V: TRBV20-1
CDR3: CSAFLGDTDTQYF
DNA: TGCAGTGCTTTTCTGGGGGACACAGATACGCAGTATTTT

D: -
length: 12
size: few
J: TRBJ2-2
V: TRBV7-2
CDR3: CASSSYTGELFF
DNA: TGTGCCAGCAGCTCTTACACCGGGGAGCTGTTTTTT

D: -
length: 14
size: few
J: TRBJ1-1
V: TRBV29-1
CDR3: CSVRRAAANTEAFF
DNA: TGCAGCGTCCGGAGGGCAGCCGCGAACACTGAAGCTTTCTTT

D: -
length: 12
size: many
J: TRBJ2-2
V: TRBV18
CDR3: CASSRATGELFF
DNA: TGTGCCAGCTCACGAGCCACCGGGGAGCTGTTTTTT

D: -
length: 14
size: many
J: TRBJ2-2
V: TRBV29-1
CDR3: CSVELAGNTGELFF
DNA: TGCAGCGTTGAGCTGGCAGGGAACACCGGGGAGCTGTTTTTT

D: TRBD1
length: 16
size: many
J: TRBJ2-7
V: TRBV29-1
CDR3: CSVRLFPGQSSYEQYF
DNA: TGCAGCGTTCGCCTTTTCCCGGGACAGTCATCCTACGAGCAGTACTTC

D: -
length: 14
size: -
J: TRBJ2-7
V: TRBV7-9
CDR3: CASSLFSLGGEQYF
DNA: TGTGCCAGCAGCCTCTTCAGCCTAGGAGGCGAGCAGTACTTC

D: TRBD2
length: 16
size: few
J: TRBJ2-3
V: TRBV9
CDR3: CASSEGLAGLSDTQYF
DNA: TGTGCCAGCAGCGAGGGACTAGCGGGGCTCAGCGATACGCAGTATTTT

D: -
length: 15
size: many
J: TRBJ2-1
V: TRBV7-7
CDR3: CASSPIQGGKGEQFF
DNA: TGTGCTAGCAGCCCCATCCAGGGGGGTAAGGGTGAGCAGTTCTTC

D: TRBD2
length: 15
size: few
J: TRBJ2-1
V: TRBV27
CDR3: CASSFLASGDNEQFF
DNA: TGTGCCAGCAGTTTCCTTGCTAGCGGTGACAATGAGCAGTTCTTC

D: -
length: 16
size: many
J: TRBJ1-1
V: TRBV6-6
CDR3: CASSKDRPALSTEAFF
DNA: TGTGCCAGCAGTAAAGACCGACCGGCGTTGAGCACTGAAGCTTTCTTT